A single sample gave rise to the 4 T cell receptor beta chains below, sequenced in a study of T cell clones after liver transplantation. Profiled with immunoSEQ multiplex PCR; TCRdb holds only in-frame clones, not every one. The sample lists over 55,000 clones, 70% occurring once. The sample was CD4+ T cells from blood, taken at the approximately 16-month timepoint. These receptors were collected from a human patient who received a liver transplant. Some T cells may have originated in the graft donor.

Only one count was recorded for this clone. The V gene is TRBV5-6, the J gene TRBJ1-2, with TRBD1 as a possible D gene (6 bases). Germline V gene sequence: CDR1 SGHDT, CDR2 YYEEEE. The V end was cut by 0 bases, the J end by 6 bases, with 9 bases between. CDR3 length: 13 amino acids. Here the CDR3 DNA reads TGTGCCAGCAGCTTGGGCGGGGGCGATGGCTACACCTTC. Translating gives CASSLGGGDGYTF.

The gene calls are TRBV4-1 and TRBJ1-6; D not resolved. V was clipped by 0 bases and J by 10 bases, with 13 bases between them. The length of the CDR3 is 15 residues. Germline CDR1 reads MGHRA; CDR2 reads YSYEKL. CDR3 amino acids: CASSQDVPFGSPLHF. As DNA, the CDR3 is TGCGCCAGCAGCCAAGATGTACCGTTCGGGTCACCCCTCCACTTT.

The chain carries TRBV7-2 and TRBJ2-1; TRBD2 matches 7 bases. The CDR3 loop spans 15 amino acids. J was trimmed by 5 bases and V by 6 bases; bases with no gene match: 10. CDR1 is SGHTA, CDR2 FQGNSA, per germline. In nucleotides, the CDR3 is TGTGCCAGCAGTTCCGTCACTAGCGACCACAATGAGCAGTTCTTC. Its translation: CASSSVTSDHNEQFF.

As to this clone: At the DNA level, this CDR3 is encoded by other sequences in the same sample as well. The rearrangement uses TRBV2 and TRBJ2-5; possible D gene TRBD1, 5 bases. This CDR3 has 14 residues. Germline CDR1 and CDR2: SNHLY and FYNNEI. Trimming pared 2 bases from V and 3 bases from J, leaving 10 bases between. The CDR3, as DNA: TGTGCCAGCAGTGAACAGGGCGGCGAAGAGACCCAGTACTTC. Protein sequence: CASSEQGGEETQYF. Together with reference TRBV2 and TRBJ2-5, the CDR3 gives the full variable domain: EPEVTQTPSHQVTQMGQEVILRCVPISNHLYFYWYRQILGQKVEFLVSFYNNEISEKSEIFDDQFSVERPDGSNFTLKIRSTKLEDSAMYFCASSEQGGEETQYFGPGTRLLVL.